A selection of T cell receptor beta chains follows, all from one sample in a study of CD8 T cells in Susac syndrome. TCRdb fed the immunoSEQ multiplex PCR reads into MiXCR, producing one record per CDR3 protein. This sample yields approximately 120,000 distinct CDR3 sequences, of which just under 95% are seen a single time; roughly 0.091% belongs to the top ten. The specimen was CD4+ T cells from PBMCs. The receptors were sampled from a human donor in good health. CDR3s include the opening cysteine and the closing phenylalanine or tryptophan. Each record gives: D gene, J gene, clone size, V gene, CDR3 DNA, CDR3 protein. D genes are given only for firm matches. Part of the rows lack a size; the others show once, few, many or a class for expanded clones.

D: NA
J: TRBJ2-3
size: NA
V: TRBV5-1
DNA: TGCGCCAGCAGCTTGGCTAGCGAGACAGATACGCAGTATTTT
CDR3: CASSLASETDTQYF

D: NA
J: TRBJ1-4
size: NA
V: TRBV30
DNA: TGTGCCTGTGCAACTAATGAAAAACTGTTTTTT
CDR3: CACATNEKLFF

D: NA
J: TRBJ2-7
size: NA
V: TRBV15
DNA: TGTGCCACCAGCAGAGAGGGGGGCTACGAGCAGTACTTC
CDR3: CATSREGGYEQYF

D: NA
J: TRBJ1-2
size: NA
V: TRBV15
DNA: TGTGCCACCAGCACGCTGGGTTATGGCTACACCTTC
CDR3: CATSTLGYGYTF

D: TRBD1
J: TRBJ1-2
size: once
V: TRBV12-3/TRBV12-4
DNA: TGTGCCAGCAGTTGGAGACAGGGTCAGTACACCTTC
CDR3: CASSWRQGQYTF

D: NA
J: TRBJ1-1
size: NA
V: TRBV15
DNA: TGTGCCACCAGCAGAGTGGTCACGAACACTGAAGCTTTCTTT
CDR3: CATSRVVTNTEAFF

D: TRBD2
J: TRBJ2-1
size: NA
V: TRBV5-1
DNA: TGCGCCAGCAGCACGGGACTAGCGGGACCCTACAATGAGCAGTTCTTC
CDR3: CASSTGLAGPYNEQFF

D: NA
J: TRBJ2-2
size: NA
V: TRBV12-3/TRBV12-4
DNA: TGTGCCAGCAGTTTACGGGGGCGCAACACCGGGGAGCTGTTTTTT
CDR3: CASSLRGRNTGELFF

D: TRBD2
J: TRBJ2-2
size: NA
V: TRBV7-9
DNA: TGTGCCAGCAGCTCAATAGCGGGAGTAGGCGGGGAGCTGTTTTTT
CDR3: CASSSIAGVGGELFF

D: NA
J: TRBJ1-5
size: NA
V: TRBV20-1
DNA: TGCAGTGCTAGAGTCGCCGTGGAACAGCCCCAGCATTTT
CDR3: CSARVAVEQPQHF

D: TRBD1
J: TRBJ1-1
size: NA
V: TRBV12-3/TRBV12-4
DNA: TGTGCCAGTCGTCCAGGACAGGGGAACACTGAAGCTTTCTTT
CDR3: CASRPGQGNTEAFF

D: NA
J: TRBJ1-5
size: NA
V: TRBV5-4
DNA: TGTGCCAGCAGCCCTGGAGGGGGGACTAATCAGCCCCAGCATTTT
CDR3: CASSPGGGTNQPQHF

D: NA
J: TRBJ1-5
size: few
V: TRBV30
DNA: TGTGCCTGGAGTGTGCGGAACAATCAGCCCCAGCATTTT
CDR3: CAWSVRNNQPQHF

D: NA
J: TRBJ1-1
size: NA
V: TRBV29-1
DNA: TGCAGCGTTGGTATGGGAGGCACTGAAGCTTTCTTT
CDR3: CSVGMGGTEAFF

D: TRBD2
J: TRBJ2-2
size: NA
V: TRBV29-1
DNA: TGCAGCGTTGAATCCCTAGCGGGATCGAACACCGGGGAGCTGTTTTTT
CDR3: CSVESLAGSNTGELFF

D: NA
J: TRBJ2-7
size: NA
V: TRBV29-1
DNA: TGCAGCGTTGAAGACACAGCCTACGAGCAGTACTTC
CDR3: CSVEDTAYEQYF

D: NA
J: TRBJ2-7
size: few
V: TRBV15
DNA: TGTGCCACCAGCTTCCAGATTCCAACCTACGAGCAGTACTTC
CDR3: CATSFQIPTYEQYF

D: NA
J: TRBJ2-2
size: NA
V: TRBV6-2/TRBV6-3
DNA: TGTGCCAGCAGTTACTCCGGGTCGGCCCGGGAGCTGTTTTTT
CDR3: CASSYSGSARELFF

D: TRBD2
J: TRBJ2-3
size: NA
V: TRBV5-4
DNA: TGTGCCAGCAGCGGATCAGCGGGAGAGGCAGATACGCAGTATTTT
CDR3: CASSGSAGEADTQYF

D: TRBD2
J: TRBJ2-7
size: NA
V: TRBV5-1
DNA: TGCGCCAGCAGCTTGGTCCCCCCATCGGGGGGAGGGCCGCGCGAGCAGTACTTC
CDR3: CASSLVPPSGGGPREQYF

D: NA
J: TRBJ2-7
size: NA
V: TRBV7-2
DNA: TGTGCCAGCAGCTCCCCCAGACAGTCCCACGAGCAGTACTTC
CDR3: CASSSPRQSHEQYF

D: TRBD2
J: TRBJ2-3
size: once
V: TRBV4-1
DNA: TGCGCCAGCAGCCATCCTAGCGGTTCCACAGATACGCAGTATTTT
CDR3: CASSHPSGSTDTQYF

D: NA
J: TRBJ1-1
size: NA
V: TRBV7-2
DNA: TGTGCCAGCAGCTTAAACACTTTAACTGAAGCTTTCTTT
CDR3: CASSLNTLTEAFF

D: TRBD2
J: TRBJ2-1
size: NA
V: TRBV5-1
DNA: TGCGCCAGCAGCTTGGGGCACGGGAGGGCCTACAATGAGCAGTTCTTC
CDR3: CASSLGHGRAYNEQFF

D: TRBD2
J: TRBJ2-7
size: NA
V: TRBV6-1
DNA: TGTGCCAGCAGACTCTCGGGCGGGGCGGGAGGCTACGAGCAGTACTTC
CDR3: CASRLSGGAGGYEQYF

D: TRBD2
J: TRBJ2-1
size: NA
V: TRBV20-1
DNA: TGCAGTGCTATACCCAAGCGGGAGGATAACTACAATGAGCAGTTCTTC
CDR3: CSAIPKREDNYNEQFF

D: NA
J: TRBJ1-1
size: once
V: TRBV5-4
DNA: TGTGCCAGCAGCGGAAACAGGGCTACGAACACTGAAGCTTTCTTT
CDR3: CASSGNRATNTEAFF

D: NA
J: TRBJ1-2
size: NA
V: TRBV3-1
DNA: TGTGCCAGCAGCCAAATCCGGACTCGGGCGGGGTATGGCTACACCTTC
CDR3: CASSQIRTRAGYGYTF

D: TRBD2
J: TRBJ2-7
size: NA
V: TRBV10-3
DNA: TGTGCCATCAGTGAGGGGGGACTAGCGGGAGGCGAGCAGTACTTC
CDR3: CAISEGGLAGGEQYF

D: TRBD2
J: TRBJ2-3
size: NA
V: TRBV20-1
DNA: TGCAGTGCTGGGAGCGGGAGGGATAGAGGTTTTGCAGATACGCAGTATTTT
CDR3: CSAGSGRDRGFADTQYF

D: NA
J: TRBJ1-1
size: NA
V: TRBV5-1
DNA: TGCGCCAGCAGCACTGGACAGACGAACACTGAAGCTTTCTTT
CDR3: CASSTGQTNTEAFF

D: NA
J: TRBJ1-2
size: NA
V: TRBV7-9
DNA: TGTGCCAGCAGCTCGCTTGTCGCCTGGCACAACACGAGGGGCTACACCTTC
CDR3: CASSSLVAWHNTRGYTF

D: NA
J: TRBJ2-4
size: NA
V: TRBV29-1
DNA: TGCAGCGTGACCAGAGGACAGAACAACCCAAACATTCAGTACTTC
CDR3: CSVTRGQNNPNIQYF

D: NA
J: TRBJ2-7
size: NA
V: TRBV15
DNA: TGTGCCACCAGCATCAACAGGGCGGGTGAGCAGTACTTC
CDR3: CATSINRAGEQYF

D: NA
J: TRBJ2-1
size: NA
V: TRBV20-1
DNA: TGCAGTGCTAGGGTTAGCGGACCCTACAATGAGCAGTTCTTC
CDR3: CSARVSGPYNEQFF

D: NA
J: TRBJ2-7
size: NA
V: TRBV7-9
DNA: TGTGCCAGCACCACAGGATCCTACGAGCAGTACTTC
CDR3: CASTTGSYEQYF

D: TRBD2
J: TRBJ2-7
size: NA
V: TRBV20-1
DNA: TGCAGTGCTAGACGGCTAGCGGGAGGCTACGAGCAGTACTTC
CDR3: CSARRLAGGYEQYF

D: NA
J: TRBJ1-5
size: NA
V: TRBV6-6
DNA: TGTGCCAGCAGGGACGGGGGGGGAGGCGGTCAGCCCCAGCATTTT
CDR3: CASRDGGGGGQPQHF

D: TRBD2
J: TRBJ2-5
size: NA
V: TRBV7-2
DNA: TGTGCCAGCAGCTTAAGCGTAGCGGGAGGGGAAGAGACCCAGTACTTC
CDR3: CASSLSVAGGEETQYF

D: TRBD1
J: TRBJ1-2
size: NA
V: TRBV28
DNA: TGTGCCAGCATTCGGGTCAGGGGGAATGGCTACACCTTC
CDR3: CASIRVRGNGYTF

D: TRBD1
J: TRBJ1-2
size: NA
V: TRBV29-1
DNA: TGCAGCGCCGGGACAGAGTTTAACTATGGCTACACCTTC
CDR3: CSAGTEFNYGYTF

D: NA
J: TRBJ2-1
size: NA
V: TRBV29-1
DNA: TGCAGCGTTGATAGAAGTCTCTCCTACAATGAGCAGTTCTTC
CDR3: CSVDRSLSYNEQFF

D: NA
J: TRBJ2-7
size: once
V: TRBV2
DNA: TGTGCCAGCAGTGAAGAGGCGGCACTCGAGCAGTACTTC
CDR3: CASSEEAALEQYF

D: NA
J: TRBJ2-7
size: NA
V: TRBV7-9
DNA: TGTGCCAGCAGCCAGACCTCGTACGGATACGAGCAGTACTTC
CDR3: CASSQTSYGYEQYF

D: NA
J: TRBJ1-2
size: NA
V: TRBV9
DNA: TGTGCCAGCAGCGTAGTTACAGCTAACTATGGCTACACCTTC
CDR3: CASSVVTANYGYTF

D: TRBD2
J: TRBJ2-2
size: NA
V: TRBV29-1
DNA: TGCAGCGTGAGACTAGCCGGCGGTGTCACCGGGGAGCTGTTTTTT
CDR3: CSVRLAGGVTGELFF

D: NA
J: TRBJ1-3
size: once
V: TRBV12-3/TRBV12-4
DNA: TGTGCCAGCGGGTCGCTGAGCTCTGGAAACACCATATATTTT
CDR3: CASGSLSSGNTIYF

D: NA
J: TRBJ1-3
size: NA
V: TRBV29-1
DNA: TGCAGCGTGGGTGGGACACTTGGAAACACCATATATTTT
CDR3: CSVGGTLGNTIYF

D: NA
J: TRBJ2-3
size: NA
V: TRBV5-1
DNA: TGCGCCAGCAGCTTGGACGGAGATACGCAGTATTTT
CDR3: CASSLDGDTQYF

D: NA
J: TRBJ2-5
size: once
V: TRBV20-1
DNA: TGCAGTGCTAGAGGGCCGGAGACCCAGTACTTC
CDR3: CSARGPETQYF

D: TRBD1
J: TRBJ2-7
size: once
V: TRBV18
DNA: TGTGCCAGCTCACCTAGGACAGGGGCCGAGCAGTACTTC
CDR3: CASSPRTGAEQYF

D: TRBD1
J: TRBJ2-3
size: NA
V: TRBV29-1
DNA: TGCAGCGGGGTAAGACAGGGCAGAGATACGCAGTATTTT
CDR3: CSGVRQGRDTQYF

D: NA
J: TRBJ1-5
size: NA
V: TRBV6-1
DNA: TGTGCCAGCAGTCCCGGGCAGGGCCAGTTCAATCAGCCCCAGCATTTT
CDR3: CASSPGQGQFNQPQHF

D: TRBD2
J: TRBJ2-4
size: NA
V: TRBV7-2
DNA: TGTGCCAGCAGCTTTCAGCGGGAGGGGGACATTCAGTACTTC
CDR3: CASSFQREGDIQYF

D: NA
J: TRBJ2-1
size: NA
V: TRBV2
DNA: TGTGCCGCAGGACCCAATGAGCAGTTCTTC
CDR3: CAAGPNEQFF